Listed below are T cell receptor beta chains from one sample, sequenced in a study of T cells in Graves' hyperthyroidism and ophthalmopathy. MiXCR was run by TCRdb on the multiplex PCR reads, yielding one entry per CDR3 protein. Counted here are some 760,000 distinct CDR3 sequences, around 15% occurring once; the ten biggest clones make up roughly 10%. Sequencing was performed on blood. The receptor source for this set is a woman younger than 35 with Graves' hyperthyroidism. Both conserved end residues are part of each CDR3. Fields, in order: V gene, D gene, J gene, clone size, CDR3 protein, CDR3 DNA. A D gene is named only where the DNA matches it firmly. Rows give clone size only sometimes, using once, few, many, or a class for an expanded clone.

V gene: TRBV6-6
D gene: .
J gene: TRBJ2-7
clone size: many
CDR3 protein: CASSYSGRGAGEQYF
CDR3 DNA: TGTGCCAGCAGTTACTCAGGCAGGGGAGCAGGAGAGCAGTACTTC

V gene: TRBV4-3
D gene: .
J gene: TRBJ2-7
clone size: few
CDR3 protein: CASSSSSVLDTGRSEQYF
CDR3 DNA: TGCGCCAGCAGCTCATCATCGGTTTTGGACACGGGTCGGTCCGAGCAGTACTTC

V gene: TRBV20-1
D gene: TRBD2
J gene: TRBJ2-1
clone size: .
CDR3 protein: CSDRLAGGNNEQFF
CDR3 DNA: TGCAGTGATCGACTAGCGGGAGGTAACAATGAGCAGTTCTTC

V gene: TRBV6-1
D gene: .
J gene: TRBJ1-5
clone size: .
CDR3 protein: CASSEWQTSQPQHF
CDR3 DNA: TGTGCCAGCAGTGAATGGCAGACGAGTCAGCCCCAGCATTTT

V gene: TRBV7-3
D gene: TRBD1
J gene: TRBJ1-4
clone size: few
CDR3 protein: CASSLERGPSDRVTNEKLFF
CDR3 DNA: TGTGCCAGCAGCTTAGAACGGGGCCCCTCAGACAGGGTTACTAATGAAAAACTGTTTTTT

V gene: TRBV11-2
D gene: .
J gene: TRBJ1-3
clone size: many
CDR3 protein: CASSLGVGFSGNTIYF
CDR3 DNA: TGTGCCAGCAGCTTAGGGGTGGGATTCTCTGGAAACACCATATATTTT

V gene: TRBV2
D gene: .
J gene: TRBJ2-3
clone size: many
CDR3 protein: CASSEYQGGDTQYF
CDR3 DNA: TGTGCCAGCAGTGAGTACCAGGGAGGAGATACGCAGTATTTT

V gene: TRBV28
D gene: TRBD1
J gene: TRBJ1-5
clone size: few
CDR3 protein: CASRQGAQHF
CDR3 DNA: TGTGCCAGCAGACAGGGGGCTCAGCATTTT

V gene: TRBV6-1
D gene: .
J gene: TRBJ1-2
clone size: many
CDR3 protein: CASSLDPSSYGYTF
CDR3 DNA: TGTGCCAGCAGCCTTGACCCGTCGAGCTATGGCTACACCTTC

V gene: TRBV10-3
D gene: TRBD1
J gene: TRBJ1-5
clone size: .
CDR3 protein: CAIRVDREQPQHF
CDR3 DNA: TGTGCCATCAGAGTTGACAGGGAACAGCCCCAGCATTTT

V gene: TRBV20-1
D gene: .
J gene: TRBJ2-3
clone size: many
CDR3 protein: CSGVPSTDTQYF
CDR3 DNA: TGCAGTGGGGTTCCTAGCACAGATACGCAGTATTTT

V gene: TRBV7-6
D gene: .
J gene: TRBJ2-7
clone size: many
CDR3 protein: CASSFGDREQYF
CDR3 DNA: TGTGCCAGCAGCTTTGGGGATCGCGAGCAGTACTTC

V gene: TRBV6-1
D gene: TRBD2
J gene: TRBJ2-7
clone size: many
CDR3 protein: CASVSFAGGPYEQYF
CDR3 DNA: TGTGCCAGCGTGAGTTTTGCGGGAGGGCCCTACGAGCAGTACTTC

V gene: TRBV20-1
D gene: TRBD1
J gene: TRBJ1-2
clone size: once
CDR3 protein: CSARAGQDYGFAF
CDR3 DNA: TGCAGTGCTAGAGCCGGACAGGACTATGGCTTCGCCTTC

V gene: TRBV20-1
D gene: TRBD2
J gene: TRBJ2-7
clone size: many
CDR3 protein: CSAIGGLAGVSYEQYF
CDR3 DNA: TGCAGTGCGATCGGAGGACTAGCGGGAGTGTCCTACGAGCAGTACTTC

V gene: TRBV29-1
D gene: .
J gene: TRBJ2-5
clone size: once
CDR3 protein: CSVVPGAGETQYF
CDR3 DNA: TGCAGCGTTGTGCCAGGGGCGGGAGAGACCCAGTACTTC

V gene: TRBV12-3/TRBV12-4
D gene: .
J gene: TRBJ1-1
clone size: many
CDR3 protein: CASRLDRGGAGTEAFF
CDR3 DNA: TGTGCCAGCAGATTAGACCGGGGGGGGGCTGGCACTGAAGCTTTCTTT